Presented here are 12 T cell receptor beta chains from one specimen sequenced in a study of shared clonotypes between healthy human individuals. Assay used: immunoSEQ multiplex PCR; TCRdb lists only in-frame clones, some missing. Altogether 1.4 million or so clones are present, around 98.5% being singletons, with the ten largest covering about 0.35%. Sample: naive CD4+ T cells sorted from blood. Subset of the sample: CD45RA+ positively selected. These receptors were obtained from a man between 25 and 39 years old in good health.

The chain joins TRBV29-1 to TRBJ1-4, with 8 bases aligning to TRBD1. The CDR3 totals 15 residues. CDR1 is SQVTM, CDR2 ANQGSEA, per germline. The J segment lost 7 bases and the V segment lost 1 base, leaving 8 bases of the junction unmatched. This chain's CDR3 is CSVEVRRGPREKLFF. CDR3 in DNA: TGCAGCGTTGAAGTCCGCAGGGGGCCTCGTGAAAAACTGTTTTTT. Full variable domain (outside the CDR3, taken from reference TRBV29-1 and TRBJ1-4): SAVISQKPSRDICQRGTSLTIQCQVDSQVTMMFWYRQQPGQSLTLIATANQGSEATYESGFVIDKFPISRPNLTFSTLTVSNMSPEDSSIYLCSVEVRRGPREKLFFGSGTQLSVL.

Comments on this clone: Distinct nucleotide sequences in the sample also encode this CDR3. J is TRBJ1-5 and V is TRBV5-1; no firm D call. Germline loops: CDR1 SGHRS, CDR2 YFSETQ. CDR3 size: 13 residues. V was clipped by 4 bases and J by 5 bases, with 10 bases between them. The CDR3 reads CASSTGGDQPQHF. In DNA form, the CDR3 reads TGCGCCAGCAGCACTGGCGGGGATCAGCCCCAGCATTTT.

The rearrangement joins TRBV5-4 to TRBJ2-2; possibly TRBD2 for D (5 bases). Between the trimmed V and J ends, which lost 9 bases and 4 bases, there was a span of 10 bases. Germline V gene sequence: CDR1 SGHNT, CDR2 YYREEE (reference sequence). CDR3 size: 12 residues. The CDR3 is CAIAGGTGELFF. The CDR3, as DNA: TGTGCCATCGCGGGTGGCACCGGGGAGCTGTTTTTT.

This clone was observed once. The CDR3 DNA is TGTGCCAGCAGTTCTCCTATTACAGATACGCAGTATTTT. Residues: CASSSPITDTQYF. V is TRBV28 and J is TRBJ2-3; D unresolved. V was pared by 4 bases and J by 3 bases, with 8 bases between. The CDR3 runs 13 residues. Germline V CDR1 and CDR2: MDHEN, SYDVKM.

The chain combines TRBV28 with TRBJ2-6; TRBD2 is a possible D gene (5 bases). Trimming stripped 5 bases from V and 2 bases from J, with 19 bases between. The CDR3 length is 18 residues. Germline CDR1 and CDR2: MDHEN and SYDVKM. The CDR3 loop is CASSPRATFGTGANVLTF. DNA of the CDR3: TGTGCCAGCAGTCCACGGGCCACATTCGGGACTGGGGCCAACGTCCTGACTTTC.

The CDR3 DNA reads TGTGCCAGCAGCTCAAGACAGGGGAACGGGTACGAGCAGTACTTC. This encodes CASSSRQGNGYEQYF. This chain connects TRBV5-4 to TRBJ2-7; 8 bases align to TRBD1. Germline V gives CDR1 SGHNT, CDR2 YYREEE (reference sequence). The CDR3 extends over 15 amino acids. After removal of 3 bases from V and 4 bases from J, the junction contained 9 bases not matched to a gene.

This clone was picked up one time. This chain uses TRBV6-5 with TRBJ1-1; no clear D gene. The V gene lost 7 bases and the J gene lost 4 bases, with 10 bases spanning the gap. Germline V gene sequence: CDR1 MNHEY, CDR2 SVGAGI. The CDR3 consists of 12 residues. CDR3 in amino acids: CASTSVGTEAFF. CDR3 nucleotides: TGTGCCAGCACCTCCGTGGGCACTGAAGCTTTCTTT.

The chain's CDR3 is CARKEGTQFF. CDR3 DNA sequence: TGTGCCAGAAAAGAGGGGACGCAGTTCTTC. This chain connects TRBV6-4 to TRBJ2-1; tentatively, D is TRBD1 or TRBD2 (5 bases each). Germline V gene lookup returns CDR1 MRHNA and CDR2 SNTAGT. The CDR3 runs 10 residues. The V gene lost 9 bases and the J gene lost 12 bases, with 12 bases spanning the gap.

Points on this clone: Other DNA sequences in the same sample also yield this CDR3. The chain recombines TRBV5-1 with TRBJ2-3; D unresolved. The V end was cut by 0 bases, the J end by 1 base, with 6 bases between. The CDR3 has 14 amino acids. Germline values: CDR1 SGHRS, CDR2 YFSETQ. The CDR3 DNA is TGCGCCAGCAGCTTGGTGGTGGGCACAGATACGCAGTATTTT. Its protein is CASSLVVGTDTQYF.

V gene TRBV28 combines with J gene TRBJ2-5; no clear D. Trimming removed 0 bases from V and 0 bases from J, with 5 bases in between. CDR3 length equals 14 residues. From germline, CDR1 is MDHEN and CDR2 SYDVKM. Here the CDR3 reads CASSLWGNQETQYF. In DNA form, the CDR3 reads TGTGCCAGCAGTTTATGGGGGAACCAAGAGACCCAGTACTTC.

The chain employs TRBV6-5 and TRBJ2-7; 7 bases map to TRBD1. This CDR3 comprises 14 residues. Germline trimming cut 6 bases from V and 1 base from J; bases unmatched to any gene: 6. Germline CDR1 is MNHEY and CDR2 is SVGAGI. The CDR3 spells CASRQTGLSYEQYF. CDR3 bases: TGTGCCAGCAGGCAGACAGGGCTATCCTACGAGCAGTACTTC.

The chain carries TRBV27 and TRBJ2-5; D assignment may be TRBD1 or TRBD2 (5 bases each). The CDR3 spans 18 residues. The germline V and J ends were trimmed by 0 bases and 4 bases, with 21 bases remaining between them. The germline V gene has CDR1 MNHEY and CDR2 SMNVEV (reference sequence). The CDR3 nucleotides read TGTGCCAGCAGTTTATCCCGAATTTCTAGGGGACGCTCAGAGACCCAGTACTTC. Encoded protein: CASSLSRISRGRSETQYF.